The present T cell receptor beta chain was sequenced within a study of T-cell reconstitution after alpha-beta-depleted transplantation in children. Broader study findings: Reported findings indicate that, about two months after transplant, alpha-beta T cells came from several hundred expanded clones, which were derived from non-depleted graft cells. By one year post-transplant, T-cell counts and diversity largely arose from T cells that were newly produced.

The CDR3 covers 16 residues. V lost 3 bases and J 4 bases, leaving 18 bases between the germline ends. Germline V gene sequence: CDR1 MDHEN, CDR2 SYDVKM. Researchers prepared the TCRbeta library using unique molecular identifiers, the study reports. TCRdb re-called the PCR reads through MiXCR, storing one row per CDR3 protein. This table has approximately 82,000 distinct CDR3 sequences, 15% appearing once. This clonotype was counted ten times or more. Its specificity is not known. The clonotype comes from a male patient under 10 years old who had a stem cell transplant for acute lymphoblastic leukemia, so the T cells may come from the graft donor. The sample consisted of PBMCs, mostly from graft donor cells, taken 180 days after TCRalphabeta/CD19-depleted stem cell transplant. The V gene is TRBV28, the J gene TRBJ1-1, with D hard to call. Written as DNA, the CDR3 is TGTGCCAGCAGTTTCAGGTTGAGAGTACGAGGCACTGAAGCTTTCTTT. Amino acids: CASSFRLRVRGTEAFF.